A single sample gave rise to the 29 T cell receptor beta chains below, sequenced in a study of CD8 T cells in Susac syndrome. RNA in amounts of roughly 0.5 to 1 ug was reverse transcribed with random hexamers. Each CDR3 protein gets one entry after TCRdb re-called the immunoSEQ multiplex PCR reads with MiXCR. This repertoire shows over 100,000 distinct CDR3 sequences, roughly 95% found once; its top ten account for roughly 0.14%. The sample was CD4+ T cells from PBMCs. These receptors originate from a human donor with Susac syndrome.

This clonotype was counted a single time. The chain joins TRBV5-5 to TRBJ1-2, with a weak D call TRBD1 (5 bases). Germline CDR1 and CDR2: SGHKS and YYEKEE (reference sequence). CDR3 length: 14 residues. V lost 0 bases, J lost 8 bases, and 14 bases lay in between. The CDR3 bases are TGTGCCAGCAGCTTGGCCCGGGGGGGATTCGGCTACACCTTC. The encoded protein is CASSLARGGFGYTF.

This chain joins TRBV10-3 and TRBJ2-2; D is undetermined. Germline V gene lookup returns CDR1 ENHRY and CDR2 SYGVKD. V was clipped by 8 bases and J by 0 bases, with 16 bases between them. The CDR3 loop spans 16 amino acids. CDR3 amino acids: CAISGRLSANTGELFF. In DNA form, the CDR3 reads TGTGCCATCTCCGGAAGGTTGTCAGCGAACACCGGGGAGCTGTTTTTT.

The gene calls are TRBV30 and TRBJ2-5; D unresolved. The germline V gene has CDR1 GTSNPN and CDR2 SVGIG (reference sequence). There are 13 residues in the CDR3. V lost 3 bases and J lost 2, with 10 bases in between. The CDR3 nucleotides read TGTGCCTGGAGCACAATGGTTCAAGAGACCCAGTACTTC. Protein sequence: CAWSTMVQETQYF.

The DNA of the CDR3 is TGTGCCTGGACTCGGGAAGGGACCTATGGCTACACCTTC. Residues: CAWTREGTYGYTF. This sequence joins TRBV30 and TRBJ1-2; a weak D match, TRBD1 (5 bases). The CDR3 has 13 amino acids. With 4 bases removed from V and 4 bases from J, the gap between germline ends came to 13 bases. From germline, CDR1 is GTSNPN and CDR2 SVGIG (reference sequence).

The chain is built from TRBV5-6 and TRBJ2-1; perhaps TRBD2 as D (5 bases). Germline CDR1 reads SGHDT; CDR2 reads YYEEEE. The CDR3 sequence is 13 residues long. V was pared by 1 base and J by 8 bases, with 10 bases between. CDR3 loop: CASSLWTADEQFF. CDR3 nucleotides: TGTGCCAGCAGCTTGTGGACTGCGGATGAGCAGTTCTTC.

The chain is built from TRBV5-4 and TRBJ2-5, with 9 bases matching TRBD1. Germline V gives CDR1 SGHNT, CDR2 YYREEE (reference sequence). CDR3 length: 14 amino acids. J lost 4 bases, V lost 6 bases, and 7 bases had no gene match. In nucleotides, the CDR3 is TGTGCCAGCACCCGGGACAGGGTTTCAGAGACCCAGTACTTC. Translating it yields CASTRDRVSETQYF.

CDR3 sequence: CSVSTDRMNTEAFF. The DNA of the CDR3 is TGCAGCGTCTCGACCGACAGAATGAACACTGAAGCTTTCTTT. The chain joins TRBV29-1 to TRBJ1-1, with TRBD1 as a possible D gene (5 bases). CDR3 length: 14 residues. Germline CDR1 is SQVTM and CDR2 is ANQGSEA. V gave up 6 bases and J gave up 0 bases, with 14 bases separating them. Looking up the rest from reference TRBV29-1 and TRBJ1-1 gives the full variable domain: SAVISQKPSRDICQRGTSLTIQCQVDSQVTMMFWYRQQPGQSLTLIATANQGSEATYESGFVIDKFPISRPNLTFSTLTVSNMSPEDSSIYLCSVSTDRMNTEAFFGQGTRLTVV.

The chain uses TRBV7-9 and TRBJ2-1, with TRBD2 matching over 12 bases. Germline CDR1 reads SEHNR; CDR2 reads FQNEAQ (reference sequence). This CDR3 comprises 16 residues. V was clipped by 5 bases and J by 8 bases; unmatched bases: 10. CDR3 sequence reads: CASSLGLAGYHDEQFF. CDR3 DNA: TGTGCCAGCAGCCTCGGACTAGCGGGATATCACGATGAGCAGTTCTTC. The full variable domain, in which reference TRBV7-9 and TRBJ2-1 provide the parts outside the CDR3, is DTGVSQNPRHKITKRGQNVTFRCDPISEHNRLYWYRQTLGQGPEFLTYFQNEAQLEKSRLLSDRFSAERPKGSFSTLEIQRTEQGDSAMYLCASSLGLAGYHDEQFFGPGTRLTVL.

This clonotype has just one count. The CDR3 protein is CAWRDREGSYEQYF. Here the CDR3 DNA reads TGTGCCTGGAGAGACAGGGAAGGATCCTACGAGCAGTACTTC. The chain is built from TRBV30 and TRBJ2-7; TRBD1 matches 7 bases. Per germline, CDR1 GTSNPN and CDR2 SVGIG (reference sequence). V shed 3 bases, J shed 1 base, and the junction held 6 bases outside the gene matches. The CDR3 loop spans 14 amino acids.

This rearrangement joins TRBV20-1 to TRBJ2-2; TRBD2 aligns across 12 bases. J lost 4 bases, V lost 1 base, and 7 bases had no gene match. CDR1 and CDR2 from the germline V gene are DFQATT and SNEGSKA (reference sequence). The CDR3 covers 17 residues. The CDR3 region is CSARGLAGGRSTGELFF. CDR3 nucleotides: TGCAGTGCTAGAGGCCTAGCGGGAGGGCGCAGCACCGGGGAGCTGTTTTTT.

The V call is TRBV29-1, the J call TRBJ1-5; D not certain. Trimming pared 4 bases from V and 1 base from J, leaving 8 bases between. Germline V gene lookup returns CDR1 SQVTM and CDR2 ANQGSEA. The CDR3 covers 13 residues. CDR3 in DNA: TGCAGCGTTGGAGGGATCAGCAATCAGCCCCAGCATTTT. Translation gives CSVGGISNQPQHF.

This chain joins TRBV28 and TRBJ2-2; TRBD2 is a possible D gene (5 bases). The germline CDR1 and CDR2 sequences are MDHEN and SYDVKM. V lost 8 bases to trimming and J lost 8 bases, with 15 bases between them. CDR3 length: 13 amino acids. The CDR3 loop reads CASGGQLAGELFF. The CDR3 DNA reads TGTGCCAGCGGCGGGCAGCTCGCGGGGGAGCTGTTTTTT.

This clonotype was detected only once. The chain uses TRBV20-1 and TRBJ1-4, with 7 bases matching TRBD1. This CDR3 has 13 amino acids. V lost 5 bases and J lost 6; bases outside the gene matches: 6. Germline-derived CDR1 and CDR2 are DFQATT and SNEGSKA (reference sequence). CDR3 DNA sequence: TGCAGTGCTGAGGGGGCTGGGGATGAAAAACTGTTTTTT. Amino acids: CSAEGAGDEKLFF.

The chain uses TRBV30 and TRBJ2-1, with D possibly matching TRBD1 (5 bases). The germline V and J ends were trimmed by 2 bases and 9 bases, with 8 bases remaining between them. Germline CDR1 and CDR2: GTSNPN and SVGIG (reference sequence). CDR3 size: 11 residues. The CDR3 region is CAWSWGGEQFF. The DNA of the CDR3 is TGTGCCTGGAGTTGGGGCGGTGAGCAGTTCTTC.

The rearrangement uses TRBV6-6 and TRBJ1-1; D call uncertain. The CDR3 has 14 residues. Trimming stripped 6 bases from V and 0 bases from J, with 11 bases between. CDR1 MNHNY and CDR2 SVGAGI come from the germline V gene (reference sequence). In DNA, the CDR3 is TGTGCCAGCAGCGCGGAAGGGATGAACACTGAAGCTTTCTTT. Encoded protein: CASSAEGMNTEAFF.

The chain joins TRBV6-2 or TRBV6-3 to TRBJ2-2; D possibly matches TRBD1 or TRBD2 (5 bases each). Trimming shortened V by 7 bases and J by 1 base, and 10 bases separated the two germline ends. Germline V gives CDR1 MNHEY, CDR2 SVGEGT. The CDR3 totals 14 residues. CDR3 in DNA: TGTGCCAGCAAACGGGGCGGGAACACCGGGGAGCTGTTTTTT. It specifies CASKRGGNTGELFF.

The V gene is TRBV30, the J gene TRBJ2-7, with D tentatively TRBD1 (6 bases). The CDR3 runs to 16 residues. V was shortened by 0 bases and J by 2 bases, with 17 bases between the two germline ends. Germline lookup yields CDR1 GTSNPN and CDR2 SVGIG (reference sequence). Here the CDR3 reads CAWSVRWERQAYEQYF. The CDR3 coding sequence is TGTGCCTGGAGTGTACGCTGGGAAAGACAGGCCTACGAGCAGTACTTC.

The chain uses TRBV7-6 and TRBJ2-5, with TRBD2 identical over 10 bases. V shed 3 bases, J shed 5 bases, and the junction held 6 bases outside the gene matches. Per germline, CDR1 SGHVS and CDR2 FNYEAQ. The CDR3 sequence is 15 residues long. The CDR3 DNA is TGTGCCAGCAGCTTGGGCATAGCGGGAGGTGAGACCCAGTACTTC. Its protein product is CASSLGIAGGETQYF.

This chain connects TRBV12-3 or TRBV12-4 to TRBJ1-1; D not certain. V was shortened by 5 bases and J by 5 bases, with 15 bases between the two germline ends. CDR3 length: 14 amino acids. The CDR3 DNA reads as TGTGCCAGCAGTCAGACACAAGCAACAACTGAAGCTTTCTTT. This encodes CASSQTQATTEAFF.

The CDR3 protein is CSVAEGDYGYTF. The CDR3 DNA sequence: TGCAGCGTCGCTGAGGGCGACTATGGCTACACCTTC. This chain joins TRBV29-1 and TRBJ1-2; D remains unclear. Trimming pared 6 bases from V and 3 bases from J, leaving 11 bases between. Germline CDR1 and CDR2: SQVTM and ANQGSEA. The CDR3 length is 12 residues.

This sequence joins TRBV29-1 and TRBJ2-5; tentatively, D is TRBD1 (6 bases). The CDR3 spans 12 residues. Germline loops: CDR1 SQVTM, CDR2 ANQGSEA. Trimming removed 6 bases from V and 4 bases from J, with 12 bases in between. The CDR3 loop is CSVRQAPETQYF. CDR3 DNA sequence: TGCAGCGTACGACAGGCCCCAGAGACCCAGTACTTC.

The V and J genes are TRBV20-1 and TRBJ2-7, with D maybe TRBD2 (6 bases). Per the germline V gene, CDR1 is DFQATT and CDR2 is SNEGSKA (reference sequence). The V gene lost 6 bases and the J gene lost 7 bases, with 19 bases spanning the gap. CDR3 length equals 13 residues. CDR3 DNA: TGCAGTGCGAGCCGGGACTTGCCCCGGGAGCAGTACTTC. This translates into CSASRDLPREQYF.

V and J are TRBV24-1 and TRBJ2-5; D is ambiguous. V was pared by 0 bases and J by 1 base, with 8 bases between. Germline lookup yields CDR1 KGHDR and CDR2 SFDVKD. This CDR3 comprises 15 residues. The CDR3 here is CATSDLTVGQETQYF. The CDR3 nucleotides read TGTGCCACCAGTGATTTGACCGTTGGCCAAGAGACCCAGTACTTC.

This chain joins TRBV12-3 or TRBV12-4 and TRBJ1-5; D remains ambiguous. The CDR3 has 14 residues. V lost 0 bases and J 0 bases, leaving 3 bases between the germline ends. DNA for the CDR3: TGTGCCAGCAGTTTAGCAGTTAGCAATCAGCCCCAGCATTTT. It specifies CASSLAVSNQPQHF.

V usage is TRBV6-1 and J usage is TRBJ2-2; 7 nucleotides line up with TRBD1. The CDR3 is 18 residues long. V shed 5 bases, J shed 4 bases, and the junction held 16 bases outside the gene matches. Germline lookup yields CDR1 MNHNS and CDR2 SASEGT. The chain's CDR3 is CASSPGRLGQNPTGELFF. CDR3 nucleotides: TGTGCCAGCAGTCCAGGAAGGTTGGGACAGAACCCCACCGGGGAGCTGTTTTTT.

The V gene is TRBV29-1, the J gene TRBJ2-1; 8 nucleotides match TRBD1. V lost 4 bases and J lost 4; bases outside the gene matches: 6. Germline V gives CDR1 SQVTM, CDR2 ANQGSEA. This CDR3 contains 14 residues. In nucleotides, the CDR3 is TGCAGCGTTGCTAGACAGGGGCCTTACAATGAGCAGTTCTTC. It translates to CSVARQGPYNEQFF.

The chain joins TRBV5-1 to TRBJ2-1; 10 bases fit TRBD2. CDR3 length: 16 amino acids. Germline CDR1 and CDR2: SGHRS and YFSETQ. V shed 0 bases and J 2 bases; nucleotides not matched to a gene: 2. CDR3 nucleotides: TGCGCCAGCAGCTTGGTCCTAGCGGGAGCCTACAATGAGCAGTTCTTC. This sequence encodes CASSLVLAGAYNEQFF.

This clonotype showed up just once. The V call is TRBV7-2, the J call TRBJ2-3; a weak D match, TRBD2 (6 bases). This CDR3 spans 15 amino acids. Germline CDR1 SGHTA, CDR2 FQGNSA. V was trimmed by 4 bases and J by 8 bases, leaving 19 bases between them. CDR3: CASSSHAGGSLTQYF. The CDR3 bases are TGTGCCAGCAGCTCCCACGCTGGGGGGAGCCTTACGCAGTATTTT.

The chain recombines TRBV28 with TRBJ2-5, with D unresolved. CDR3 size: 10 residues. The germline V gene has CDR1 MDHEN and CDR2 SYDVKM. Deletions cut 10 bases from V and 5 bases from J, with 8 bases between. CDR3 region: CATHGETQYF. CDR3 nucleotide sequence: TGTGCCACCCACGGGGAGACCCAGTACTTC.